Listed here is a single TCR beta chain. This specimen belongs to a study of blood T cells in healthy people across ages. Together with a sample-barcoded 5' primer, a J-beta primer mix was included in a second PCR lasting about 7 to 12 cycles. TCRdb redid the calling of the 5' RACE reads with MiXCR, one entry per CDR3 protein. The sample yields approximately 1.5 million distinct CDR3 sequences, 35% to 45% seen once. Each donor was a healthy Caucasian individual from Russia, aged about 6 to 95. The receptor was isolated from a young woman in good health. Sequencing input: blood.

The CDR3 nucleotides are TGTGCCAGCAGTTACTTGAGGATAATTTATTCACCCCTCCACTTT. Amino acids: CASSYLRIIYSPLHF. The chain couples TRBV6-5 to TRBJ1-6; unclear D gene. The germline V and J ends were trimmed by 1 base and 8 bases, with 12 bases remaining between them. CDR3 size: 15 residues. Looked up from germline, CDR1 is MNHEY and CDR2 is SVGAGI.